This T cell receptor beta chain was documented in a study of blood T cell repertoires in COVID-19. Turning to the study itself: T cells, B-cell-depleted T cells, or PBMCs supplied cDNA or gDNA.

As handled by the study authors: Quantification of nucleated cells was approximated via reference gene primer amplification. TCRdb's table, derived via immunoSEQ multiplex PCR, lists solely in-frame clones and lacks some. D and trimming were read from the DNA, whereas the V and J calls and clone size are those reported in that table. The sample has some 50,000 clones; around nine tenths are singletons. Germline values: CDR1 SGHAT, CDR2 FQNNGV. The V end was cut by 1 base, the J end by 0 bases, with 12 bases between. The CDR3 loop spans 17 amino acids. This clone was picked up a small number of times. The chain is built from TRBV11-2 and TRBJ2-2; possible D gene TRBD1, 6 bases. Sample: peripheral blood. The source of this sequence is a man in his fifties or sixties with acute or convalescent COVID-19. The CDR3 here is CASSLVSQGANTGELFF. CDR3 coding DNA: TGTGCCAGCAGCTTAGTCTCACAGGGAGCGAACACCGGGGAGCTGTTTTTT.